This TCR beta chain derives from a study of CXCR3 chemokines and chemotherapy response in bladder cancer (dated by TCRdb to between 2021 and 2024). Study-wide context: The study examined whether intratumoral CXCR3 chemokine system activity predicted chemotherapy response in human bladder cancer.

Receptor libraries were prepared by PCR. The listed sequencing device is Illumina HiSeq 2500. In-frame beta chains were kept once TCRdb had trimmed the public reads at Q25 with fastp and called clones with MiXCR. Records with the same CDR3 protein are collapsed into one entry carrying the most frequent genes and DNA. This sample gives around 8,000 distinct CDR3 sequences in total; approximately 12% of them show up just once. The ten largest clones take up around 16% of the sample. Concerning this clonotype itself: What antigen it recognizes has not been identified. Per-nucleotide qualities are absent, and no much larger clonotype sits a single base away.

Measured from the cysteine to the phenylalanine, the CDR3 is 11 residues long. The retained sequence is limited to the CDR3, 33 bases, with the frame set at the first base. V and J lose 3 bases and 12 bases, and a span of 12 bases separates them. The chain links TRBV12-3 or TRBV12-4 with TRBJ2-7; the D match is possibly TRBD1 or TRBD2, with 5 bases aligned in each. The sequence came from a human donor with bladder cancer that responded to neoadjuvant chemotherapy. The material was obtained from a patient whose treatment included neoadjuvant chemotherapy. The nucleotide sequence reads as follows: TGTGCCAGCAGTTTGGGACGAGACCCGTACTTC. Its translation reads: CASSLGRDPYF.